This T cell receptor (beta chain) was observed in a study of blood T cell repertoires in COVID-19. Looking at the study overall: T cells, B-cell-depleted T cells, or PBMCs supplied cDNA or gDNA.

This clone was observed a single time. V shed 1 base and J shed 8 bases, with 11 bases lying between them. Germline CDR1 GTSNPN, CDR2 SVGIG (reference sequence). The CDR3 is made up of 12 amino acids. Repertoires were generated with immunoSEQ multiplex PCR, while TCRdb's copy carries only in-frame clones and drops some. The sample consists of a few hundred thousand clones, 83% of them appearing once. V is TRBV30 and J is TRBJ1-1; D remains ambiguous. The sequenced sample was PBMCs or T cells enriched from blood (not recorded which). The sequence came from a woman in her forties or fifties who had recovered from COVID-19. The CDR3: CAWSGAGPEAFF. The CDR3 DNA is TGTGCCTGGAGTGGCGCAGGCCCCGAAGCTTTCTTT.